The 2 T cell receptor beta chains reported below all come from one sample, sequenced in a study of blood T cell repertoires in COVID-19. Data came from immunoSEQ multiplex PCR; TCRdb stores just in-frame clones and leaves some out. This table has tens of thousands of clones, nearly 90% appearing once. Sample: peripheral blood. The receptors were gathered from a woman aged 55-70 years with COVID-19, enrolled during active disease.

The rearrangement joins TRBV3-1 (or the pseudogene TRBV3-2) to TRBJ2-7; 9 bases are shared with TRBD2. The CDR3 consists of 16 residues. Germline-derived CDR1 and CDR2 are LGHDT and YNNKEL (reference sequence). J lost 3 bases, V lost 4 bases, and 10 bases had no gene match. CDR3 amino acids: CASSRRGVAGVYEQYF. The CDR3 bases are TGTGCCAGCAGCCGACGAGGGGTAGCGGGGGTCTACGAGCAGTACTTC.

V gene TRBV7-9 combines with J gene TRBJ1-1; TRBD1 aligns across 7 bases. Per germline, CDR1 SEHNR and CDR2 FQNEAQ (reference sequence). V shed 5 bases, J shed 1 base, and the junction held 1 base outside the gene matches. The CDR3 has 13 amino acids. The CDR3 spells CASSRTGNTEAFF. In DNA form, the CDR3 reads TGTGCCAGCAGCCGGACAGGGAACACTGAAGCTTTCTTT.